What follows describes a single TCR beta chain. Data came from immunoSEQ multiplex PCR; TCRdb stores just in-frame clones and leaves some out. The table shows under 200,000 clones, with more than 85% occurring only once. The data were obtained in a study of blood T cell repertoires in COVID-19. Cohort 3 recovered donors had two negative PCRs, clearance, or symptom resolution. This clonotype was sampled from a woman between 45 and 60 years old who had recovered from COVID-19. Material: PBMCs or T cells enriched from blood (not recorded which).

CDR3 sequence (DNA): TGTGCCAGTAGTATAGAGGGGGGTCAGGGAGATAGCAATCAGCCCCAGCATTTT. It codes for CASSIEGGQGDSNQPQHF. The chain carries TRBV19 and TRBJ1-5; a possible D gene is TRBD1 (5 bases). This CDR3 has 18 residues. The ends were cut back, 0 bases at V and 0 bases at J, with 15 bases in the middle. Germline V gene data show CDR1 as LNHDA and CDR2 as SQIVND (reference sequence).